This T cell receptor beta chain was sequenced in a study of shared clonotypes between healthy human individuals. Measured with immunoSEQ multiplex PCR; TCRdb has only the in-frame clones, and not every one. Of millions of clones detected, 90% to 95% appear once; the ten largest clones hold 0.13% to 0.15%. Healthy and HIV-negative, the adult donors had no recent acute infections or vaccinations. Germline lookup yields CDR1 MNHNS and CDR2 SASEGT. This CDR3 comprises 12 residues. V was trimmed by 2 bases and J by 6 bases, leaving 5 bases between them. Sequencing was performed on naive CD4+ T cells sorted from blood. Sample subset: CD45RA+ positively selected. This sequence was found in a man younger than 35 in good health. The J gene is TRBJ1-5, the V gene TRBV6-1; no definite D call. The CDR3 DNA reads as TGTGCCAGCAGTGAAATGGGTCAGCCCCAGCATTTT. It is translated as CASSEMGQPQHF.